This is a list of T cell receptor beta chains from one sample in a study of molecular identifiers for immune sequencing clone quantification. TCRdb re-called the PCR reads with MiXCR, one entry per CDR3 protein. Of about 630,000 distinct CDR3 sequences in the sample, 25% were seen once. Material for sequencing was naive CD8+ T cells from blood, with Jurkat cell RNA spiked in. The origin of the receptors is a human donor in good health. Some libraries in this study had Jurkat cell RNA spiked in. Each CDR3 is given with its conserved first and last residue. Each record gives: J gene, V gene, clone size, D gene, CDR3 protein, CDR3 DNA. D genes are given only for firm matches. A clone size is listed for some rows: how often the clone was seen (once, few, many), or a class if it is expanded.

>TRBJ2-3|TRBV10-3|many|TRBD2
CAISLSGASTDTQYF
TGTGCCATCAGCCTAAGCGGGGCTAGCACAGATACGCAGTATTTT
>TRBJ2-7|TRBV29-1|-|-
CSVATGLQYEQYF
TGCAGCGTAGCGACGGGACTCCAATACGAGCAGTACTTC
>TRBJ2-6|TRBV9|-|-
CASSEGDSGANVLTF
TGTGCCAGCAGCGAGGGGGACTCTGGGGCCAACGTCCTGACTTTC
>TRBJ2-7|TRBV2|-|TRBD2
CASNWASGGVERYF
TGTGCCAGCAATTGGGCTAGCGGAGGGGTCGAGCGGTACTTC
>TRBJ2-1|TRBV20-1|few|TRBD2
CSARDIAGEVEQSF
TGCAGTGCTAGAGATATAGCGGGAGAGGTTGAGCAGTCCTTC
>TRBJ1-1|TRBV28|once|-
CVSSLDGNTEAFF
TGTGTCAGCAGCTTGGACGGAAACACTGAAGCTTTCTTT
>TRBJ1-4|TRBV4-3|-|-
CASSQGTDEKLFF
TGCGCCAGCAGCCAAGGGACAGATGAAAAACTGTTTTTT
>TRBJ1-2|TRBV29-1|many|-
CSVEDLGQGDYGYTF
TGCAGCGTTGAAGATCTGGGCCAGGGAGACTATGGCTACACCTTC
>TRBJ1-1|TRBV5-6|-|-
CASSPARGNTEAFF
TGTGCCAGCAGCCCTGCCCGGGGGAACACTGAAGCTTTCTTT
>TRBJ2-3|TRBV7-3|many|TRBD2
CASSPRLLPIAGAGDTQYF
TGTGCCAGCAGCCCCCGCCTCTTACCAATAGCGGGAGCTGGGGATACGCAGTATTTT
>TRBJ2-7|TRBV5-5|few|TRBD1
CASSADRSSCEQYF
TGTGCCAGCAGCGCGGACAGGAGCTCCTGCGAGCAGTACTTC
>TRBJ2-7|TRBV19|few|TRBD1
CASSYQGASYEQYF
TGTGCCAGTAGTTATCAGGGGGCGTCCTACGAGCAGTACTTC
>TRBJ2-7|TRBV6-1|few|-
CASRDSGRSYEQYF
TGTGCCAGCAGAGACAGTGGGAGGTCCTACGAGCAGTACTTC
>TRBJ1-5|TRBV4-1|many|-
CASSLLVHDDQPQHF
TGCGCCAGCAGCTTACTAGTACACGACGATCAGCCCCAGCATTTT
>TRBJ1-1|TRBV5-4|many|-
CASSEGPITEAFF
TGTGCCAGCAGCGAGGGACCAATCACTGAAGCTTTCTTT
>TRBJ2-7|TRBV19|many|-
CASDSGPVSNEQYF
TGTGCCTCCGATTCCGGCCCCGTGTCCAACGAGCAGTACTTC
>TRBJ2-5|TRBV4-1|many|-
CASSQGSGSGFQETQYF
TGCGCCAGCAGCCAAGGGTCCGGGTCGGGCTTCCAAGAGACCCAGTACTTC
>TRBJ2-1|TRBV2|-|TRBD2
CASIGAGGSSYNEQFF
TGTGCCAGCATCGGCGCGGGGGGGAGCTCCTACAATGAGCAGTTCTTC
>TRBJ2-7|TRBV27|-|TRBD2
CASSFGGGIAYEQYF
TGTGCCAGCAGTTTCGGGGGGGGGATCGCCTACGAGCAGTACTTC
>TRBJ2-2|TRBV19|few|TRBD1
CASSWGTGDFAGELFF
TGTGCCAGTAGTTGGGGGACAGGGGATTTTGCCGGGGAGCTGTTTTTT
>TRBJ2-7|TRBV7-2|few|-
CASSFPLLNTGEGEQYF
TGTGCCAGCAGCTTTCCCCTCCTTAACACAGGGGAGGGCGAGCAGTACTTC
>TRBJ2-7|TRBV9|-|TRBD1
CASSAGTGDLYEQYF
TGTGCCAGCAGCGCTGGGACAGGGGATTTGTACGAGCAGTACTTC
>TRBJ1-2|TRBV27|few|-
CASSLSTEHPYGYTF
TGTGCCAGCAGTTTATCCACAGAACACCCCTATGGCTACACCTTT
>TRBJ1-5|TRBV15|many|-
CATSRAGQTNQPQHF
TGTGCCACCAGCAGAGCGGGACAAACAAATCAGCCCCAGCATTTT
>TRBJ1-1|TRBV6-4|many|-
CASHREVPNTEAFF
TGTGCCAGTCACCGGGAGGTTCCGAACACTGAAGCTTTCTTT
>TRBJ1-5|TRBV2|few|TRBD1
CASSHTGQGFDQPQHF
TGTGCCAGCAGCCACACGGGACAGGGGTTCGATCAGCCCCAGCATTTT
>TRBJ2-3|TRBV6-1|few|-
CASSDVMGTDTQYF
TGTGCCAGCAGTGATGTAATGGGCACAGATACGCAGTATTTT
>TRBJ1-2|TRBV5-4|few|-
CASSPVGTGRTGNYGYTF
TGTGCCAGCAGCCCCGTGGGTACAGGGAGGACCGGCAACTATGGCTACACCTTC
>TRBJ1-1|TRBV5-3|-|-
CASSLRGTEALF
TGTGCCAGCAGCCTCCGGGGCACTGAAGCTCTCTTT
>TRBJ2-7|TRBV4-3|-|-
CASSQSGPSVTYEQYF
TGCGCCAGCAGCCAATCAGGGCCTAGCGTAACCTACGAGCAGTACTTC
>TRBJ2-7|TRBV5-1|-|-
CASSLANIQGLPSYEQYF
TGCGCCAGCAGCTTGGCCAACATCCAGGGCCTTCCTTCCTACGAGCAGTACTTC
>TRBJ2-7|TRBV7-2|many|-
CASSFPGLRVYEQYF
TGTGCCAGCAGCTTCCCGGGGCTAAGGGTCTACGAGCAGTACTTC
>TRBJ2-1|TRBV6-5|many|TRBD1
CASRTSGGYNEQFF
TGTGCCAGCAGGACGTCAGGGGGTTACAATGAGCAGTTCTTC
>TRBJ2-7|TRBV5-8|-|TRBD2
CASSLVPTSGYYEQYF
TGTGCCAGCAGCTTGGTTCCGACTAGCGGGTACTACGAGCAGTACTTC
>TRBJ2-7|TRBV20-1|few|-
CSARGDLTYEQYF
TGCAGTGCTAGAGGGGACCTTACCTACGAGCAGTACTTC
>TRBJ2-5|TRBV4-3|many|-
CASSQDQGDQETQYF
TGCGCCAGCAGCCAAGATCAAGGCGACCAAGAGACCCAGTACTTC
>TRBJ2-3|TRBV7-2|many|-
CASNPWAGATDTQYF
TGTGCCAGCAATCCATGGGCGGGGGCCACAGATACGCAGTATTTT
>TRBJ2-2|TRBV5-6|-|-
CASSPRRETNTGELFF
TGTGCCAGCAGCCCGCGGAGAGAAACGAACACCGGGGAGCTGTTTTTT
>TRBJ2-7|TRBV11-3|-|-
CHSGQTYEQYF
TGCCATTCGGGACAAACCTACGAGCAGTACTTC
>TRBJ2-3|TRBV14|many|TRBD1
CASSQFLTGGTDTQYF
TGTGCCAGCAGCCAATTCTTGACAGGGGGCACAGATACGCAGTATTTT
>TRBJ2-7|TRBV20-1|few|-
CSARDPGLHGAYEQYF
TGCAGTGCTAGAGATCCCGGACTTCACGGGGCCTACGAGCAGTACTTC
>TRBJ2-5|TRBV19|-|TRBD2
CASSLGLAGGVETQYF
TGTGCCAGTAGCCTAGGACTAGCGGGAGGGGTAGAGACCCAGTACTTC
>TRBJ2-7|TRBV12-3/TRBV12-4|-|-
CASSPGAEATYEQYF
TGTGCCAGCAGTCCAGGTGCTGAGGCGACCTACGAGCAGTACTTC
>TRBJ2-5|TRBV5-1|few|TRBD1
CAISLGTGAEPQYF
TGCGCCATCAGCTTGGGGACAGGGGCAGAGCCCCAGTACTTC
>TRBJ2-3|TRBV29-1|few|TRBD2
CSVGGLAGGTFSTDTQYF
TGCAGCGTTGGGGGACTAGCGGGGGGGACCTTTAGCACAGATACGCAGTATTTT
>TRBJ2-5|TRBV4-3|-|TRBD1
CASSQEKVWDQGAETQYF
TGCGCCAGCAGCCAAGAAAAGGTGTGGGACCAGGGGGCAGAGACCCAGTACTTC
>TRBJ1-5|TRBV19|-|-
CASSIGGGPNQPQHF
TGTGCCAGTAGTATAGGCGGGGGGCCCAATCAGCCCCAGCATTTT
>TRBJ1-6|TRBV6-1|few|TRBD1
CASNRRDSSYNSPLHF
TGTGCCAGCAACCGCCGGGACAGTTCCTATAATTCACCCCTCCACTTT
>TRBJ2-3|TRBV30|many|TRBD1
CAWSLSQGMDTQYF
TGTGCCTGGAGTTTATCACAGGGGATGGATACGCAGTATTTT
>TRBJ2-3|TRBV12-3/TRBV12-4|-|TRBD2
CASSFSSGRARSTDTQYF
TGTGCCAGCAGTTTTTCTAGCGGGAGGGCCAGAAGCACAGATACGCAGTATTTT
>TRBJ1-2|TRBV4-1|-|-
CASSQDKTWGYGYTF
TGCGCCAGCAGCCAAGATAAGACCTGGGGGTATGGCTACACCTTC
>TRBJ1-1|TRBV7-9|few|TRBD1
CASSFIGQGGTEAFF
TGTGCCAGCAGCTTTATTGGACAGGGTGGCACTGAAGCTTTCTTT